Below are 30 T cell receptor beta chains sequenced from a single sample in a study of blood T cell repertoires in COVID-19. Clones were read by immunoSEQ multiplex PCR, and TCRdb kept only the in-frame ones, dropping some. The sample yields about 170,000 clones, around 82% seen once. The material sequenced was peripheral blood. These receptors came from a human donor with acute or convalescent COVID-19. The donor label of this sample is uncertain.

The V and J genes are TRBV2 and TRBJ1-5; no clear D. The CDR3 extends over 14 amino acids. CDR1 is SNHLY and CDR2 is FYNNEI in the germline V gene. The V end lost 4 bases, the J end lost 0 bases, and 7 bases lay between the germline ends. CDR3 sequence: CASSGRNSNQPQHF. The CDR3 DNA reads TGTGCCAGCAGTGGGCGGAATAGCAATCAGCCCCAGCATTTT.

The chain joins TRBV5-4 to TRBJ2-3; TRBD2 might be the D (7 bases). This CDR3 has 18 residues. Germline V lookup: CDR1 SGHNT, CDR2 YYREEE (reference sequence). Trimming took 4 bases from V and 0 from J, leaving 21 bases between them. CDR3 bases: TGTGCCAGCAGCCGGGGGGCGGGGAGAATAGCTAGCACAGATACGCAGTATTTT. Encoded protein: CASSRGAGRIASTDTQYF.

The genes are TRBV7-9 and TRBJ2-7; 7 bases are a match to TRBD1. The CDR3 covers 14 residues. Unmatched junction bases numbered 6, after V lost 5 bases and J lost 2 bases. The germline CDR1 and CDR2 sequences are SEHNR and FQNEAQ (reference sequence). Written as DNA, the CDR3 is TGTGCCAGCAGCGTAGGACAGGATACCTACGAGCAGTACTTC. This sequence encodes CASSVGQDTYEQYF.

This chain links TRBV5-4 with TRBJ1-4; tentatively, D is TRBD1 (5 bases). Germline-derived CDR1 and CDR2 are SGHNT and YYREEE (reference sequence). V was clipped by 5 bases and J by 8 bases, with 19 bases between them. The CDR3 extends over 15 amino acids. CDR3 coding DNA: TGTGCCAGCAGTCGACCCTCGGACGGGGGGGAAAAACTGTTTTTT. Translation gives CASSRPSDGGEKLFF.

This clone was seen a single time. The CDR3 reads CASSPRQVGETQYF. DNA of the CDR3: TGTGCCAGCAGCCCACGACAGGTGGGGGAGACCCAGTACTTC. The V gene is TRBV7-2, the J gene TRBJ2-5, with D possibly TRBD1 on 6 matching bases. Deletions cut 5 bases from V and 5 bases from J, with 15 bases between. The CDR3 has 14 amino acids. CDR1 and CDR2 (germline): SGHTA, FQGNSA.

In DNA, the CDR3 is TGTGCCAGCAGCTCAACCCGTCGGGGTAGCTCTGGAAACACCATATATTTT. This encodes CASSSTRRGSSGNTIYF. V usage is TRBV13 and J usage is TRBJ1-3; no clear D. In germline, CDR1 is PRHDT, CDR2 FYEKMQ (reference sequence). This CDR3 is built from 17 residues. V lost 4 bases and J lost 0, with 16 bases in between.

The genes are TRBV6-4 and TRBJ2-2; 16 bases line up with TRBD2. After removal of 3 bases from V and 5 bases from J, the junction contained 6 bases not matched to a gene. Per germline, CDR1 MRHNA and CDR2 SNTAGT. The CDR3 is 18 amino acids. CDR3 sequence: CASSDPGLAGGRTGELFF. The CDR3, as DNA: TGTGCCAGCAGTGATCCGGGACTAGCGGGGGGGAGAACCGGGGAGCTGTTTTTT.

This clone was recorded once. The chain has TRBV9 and TRBJ2-7, with 7 bases fitting TRBD1. The germline V gene encodes CDR1 SGDLS and CDR2 YYNGEE. This CDR3 contains 15 residues. The trim removed 3 bases at V and 5 bases at J, leaving 11 bases unmatched. In DNA, the CDR3 is TGTGCCAGCAGCGCTGGGAACAGGGGTCGGGACGAGCAGTACTTC. Translating gives CASSAGNRGRDEQYF.

The V call is TRBV11-1, the J call TRBJ2-7; TRBD1 agrees at 7 bases. Germline V gives CDR1 SGHAT, CDR2 FQDESV (reference sequence). The J segment lost 5 bases and the V segment lost 5 bases, leaving 9 bases of the junction unmatched. The CDR3 loop spans 14 amino acids. The CDR3 spells CASSHPGQVHEQYF. The CDR3 nucleotides are TGTGCCAGCAGCCACCCCGGACAGGTCCACGAGCAGTACTTC.

The J gene is TRBJ1-2, the V gene TRBV3-1 (or the pseudogene TRBV3-2); D is undetermined. Trimming stripped 4 bases from V and 8 bases from J, with 14 bases between. Germline V gene data show CDR1 as LGHDT and CDR2 as YNNKEL (reference sequence). The CDR3 totals 13 residues. The DNA for the CDR3 is TGTGCCAGCAGCCCCGGGTCCGTCTCCGGCTACACCTTC. Its translation is CASSPGSVSGYTF.

The chain joins TRBV18 to TRBJ2-7; 8 nucleotides align to TRBD2. Per the germline V gene, CDR1 is KGHSH and CDR2 is LQKENI. CDR3 size: 12 residues. After removal of 5 bases from V and 6 bases from J, the junction contained 3 bases not matched to a gene. This chain's CDR3 is CASSEGTSEQYF. The CDR3, as DNA: TGTGCCAGCTCAGAGGGGACTAGCGAGCAGTACTTC.

J is TRBJ2-1 and V is TRBV4-2; 9 bases match TRBD2. The CDR3 covers 14 residues. J was trimmed by 14 bases and V by 0 bases; bases with no gene match: 8. The germline CDR1 and CDR2 sequences are LGHNA and YNFKEQ. The DNA of the CDR3 is TGTGCCAGCAGCCAAGAGATGAGCGGGGGGCGGAAGTTCTTC. Translated: CASSQEMSGGRKFF.

This chain links TRBV23-1 with TRBJ1-3; D remains ambiguous. TRBV23-1 qualifies as an ORF whose function is uncertain. V lost 4 bases, J lost 2 bases, and 3 bases lay in between. This CDR3 spans 12 amino acids. CDR3 region: CASSRAGNTIYF. For the CDR3, the DNA is TGCGCCAGCAGTCGAGCTGGAAACACCATATATTTT.

This clone showed up just once. The chain joins TRBV25-1 to TRBJ2-5; D unclear. Trimming removed 4 bases at V and 5 bases at J, with 5 bases between. This CDR3 is 11 amino acids long. Germline-derived CDR1 and CDR2 are MGHDK and SYGVNS. The CDR3 reads CASSVGETQYF. The CDR3 nucleotides read TGTGCCAGCAGTGTCGGGGAGACCCAGTACTTC. The entire variable domain, with the rest obtained from reference TRBV25-1 and TRBJ2-5, is as follows: EADIYQTPRYLVIGTGKKITLECSQTMGHDKMYWYQQDPGMELHLIHYSYGVNSTEKGDLSSESTVSRIRTEHFPLTLESARPSHTSQYLCASSVGETQYFGPGTRLLVL.

Turning to this clone: The same CDR3 can be traced to other DNA sequences in this sample. The chain has TRBV9 and TRBJ1-3; D may be TRBD1 (5 bases). V was trimmed by 2 bases and J by 2 bases, leaving 8 bases between them. The CDR3 is 14 residues long. Germline CDR1 and CDR2: SGDLS and YYNGEE. In DNA form, the CDR3 reads TGTGCCAGCAGCGTCGGGGGACCTGGAAACACCATATATTTT. This translates into CASSVGGPGNTIYF.

This clone was observed a few times. The genes are TRBV6-5 and TRBJ1-4; D unresolved. Trimming took 2 bases from V and 4 from J, leaving 8 bases between them. The V gene's germline CDR1 is MNHEY and CDR2 SVGAGI. This CDR3 spans 14 amino acids. The CDR3 region is CASSYGRFNEKLFF. Written as DNA, the CDR3 is TGTGCCAGCAGTTACGGGCGATTTAATGAAAAACTGTTTTTT.

This chain uses TRBV29-1 with TRBJ2-3, with D possibly TRBD1 on 6 matching bases. The CDR3 loop spans 13 amino acids. Germline V CDR1 and CDR2: SQVTM, ANQGSEA. Trimming removed 5 bases from V and 1 base from J, with 10 bases in between. The DNA of the CDR3 is TGCAGCGTTCAGTGGACAGGCACAGATACGCAGTATTTT. Translating it yields CSVQWTGTDTQYF.

This clone was counted between two and nine times. The V and J genes are TRBV19 and TRBJ2-7; D is perhaps TRBD1 (7 bases). Per the germline V gene, CDR1 is LNHDA and CDR2 is SQIVND (reference sequence). V lost 1 base and J 4 bases, leaving 11 bases between the germline ends. The CDR3 contains 14 residues. The CDR3, as DNA: TGTGCCAGTAGTATAGTCTCAGGGGGGTACGAGCAGTACTTC. Protein: CASSIVSGGYEQYF.

The chain couples TRBV7-8 to TRBJ2-7, with 11 bases fitting TRBD2. Trimming removed 5 bases from V and 4 bases from J; junction bases left unmatched: 10. This CDR3 has 16 residues. CDR1 and CDR2 from the germline V gene are SGHVS and FQNEAQ. CDR3 amino acids: CASSPLLAGGKYEQYF. CDR3 coding DNA: TGTGCCAGCAGCCCCCTGCTAGCGGGGGGCAAGTACGAGCAGTACTTC.

In the case of this clone: Germline is not matched at one junction end, which may reflect a read error. The rearrangement uses TRBV12-5 and TRBJ1-2; 8 nucleotides align to TRBD1. The germline gives CDR1 LGHNT, CDR2 FRNRAP. CDR3 length: 14 residues. The CDR3 reads CASGIRTGRDGHTF. CDR3 nucleotides: TGTGCTAGTGGTATACGGACAGGGCGGGATGGCCACACCTTC.

The V gene is TRBV7-2, the J gene TRBJ1-1; 7 bases map to TRBD1. The CDR3 extends over 15 amino acids. Trimming cost V 2 bases and J 5 bases; bases outside gene matches: 8. CDR1 is SGHTA and CDR2 is FQGNSA in the germline V gene. In nucleotides, the CDR3 is TGTGCCAGCAGCTTACCGGGACAGATGATGACTGAAGCTTTCTTT. Protein: CASSLPGQMMTEAFF.

The J gene is TRBJ2-7, the V gene TRBV5-4; 8 nucleotides match TRBD1. Germline CDR1 is SGHNT and CDR2 is YYREEE (reference sequence). CDR3 length equals 14 residues. V shed 4 bases and J 5 bases; nucleotides not matched to a gene: 8. CDR3 protein: CASSADRGRHEQYF. CDR3 nucleotides: TGTGCCAGCAGCGCCGACAGGGGCCGGCACGAGCAGTACTTC.

In the case of this clone: The junction and the germline gene differ at one end; a read error may be behind it. V usage is TRBV7-7 and J usage is TRBJ2-7; D is ambiguous. Germline values: CDR1 SSHAT, CDR2 FNYEAQ (reference sequence). This CDR3 has 13 amino acids. CDR3 nucleotide sequence: TGTGCTAGCAGCTTAGGCCGTCTAGAAGAGCAGTACTTC. It yields the protein CASSLGRLEEQYF.

CDR3 sequence (DNA): TGTGCCAGCAGCGCAGTGACAGTCGAAGAGACCCAGTACTTC. It translates to CASSAVTVEETQYF. The chain is built from TRBV5-6 and TRBJ2-5; tentative D call: TRBD1 (5 bases). The ends were cut back, 4 bases at V and 3 bases at J, with 13 bases in the middle. The CDR3 consists of 14 residues. Germline CDR1 reads SGHDT; CDR2 reads YYEEEE.

The CDR3 nucleotides are TGTGCCAGCAGCCAAGACACCTACTCTGGAAACACCATATATTTT. It is translated as CASSQDTYSGNTIYF. V and J are TRBV3-1 (or the pseudogene TRBV3-2) and TRBJ1-3, with D unresolved. Between the trimmed V and J ends, which lost 0 bases and 0 bases, there was a span of 6 bases. Germline CDR1 is LGHDT and CDR2 is YNNKEL (reference sequence). The CDR3 is 15 residues long.

This rearrangement joins TRBV2 to TRBJ2-3; the match to TRBD2 covers 15 bases. J gave up 6 bases and V 6 bases, and 7 bases lay outside the gene matches. This CDR3 has 16 residues. The germline V gene encodes CDR1 SNHLY and CDR2 FYNNEI. DNA for the CDR3: TGTGCCAGCAGCCCCGGGACTAGCGGGGGGCCGGATACGCAGTATTTT. This codes for CASSPGTSGGPDTQYF.

The chain couples TRBV15 to TRBJ2-7; D not certain. The CDR3 has 13 amino acids. With 1 base removed from V and 2 bases from J, the gap between germline ends came to 6 bases. The germline V gene has CDR1 LNHNV and CDR2 YYDKDF (reference sequence). The CDR3 loop reads CATSRGSTYEQYF. In nucleotides, the CDR3 is TGTGCCACCAGCAGAGGCTCTACCTACGAGCAGTACTTC.

The genes are TRBV5-1 and TRBJ1-2; D possibly corresponds to TRBD1 (5 bases). V lost 1 base, J lost 1 base, and 17 bases lay in between. The CDR3 sequence is 17 residues long. Germline CDR1 is SGHRS and CDR2 is YFSETQ. CDR3 DNA: TGCGCCAGCAGCTTGACAGGTTCTCCTTTAAATAACTATGGCTACACCTTC. Its protein is CASSLTGSPLNNYGYTF.

The V call is TRBV6-4, the J call TRBJ2-1, with 9 bases lining up with TRBD2. The CDR3 totals 14 residues. V shed 6 bases and J 8 bases; nucleotides not matched to a gene: 8. CDR1 MRHNA and CDR2 SNTAGT come from the germline V gene. CDR3 in DNA: TGTGCCAGCAGCTCTAGCGGGGAGAGATATGAGCAGTTCTTC. This codes for CASSSSGERYEQFF.

The CDR3 loop reads CASASGGSVWTEAFF. DNA for the CDR3: TGTGCCAGTGCCTCGGGGGGAAGTGTTTGGACTGAAGCTTTCTTT. The chain has TRBV19 and TRBJ1-1; D is possibly TRBD1 (5 bases). The CDR3 spans 15 residues. Germline V gives CDR1 LNHDA, CDR2 SQIVND (reference sequence). V gave up 8 bases and J gave up 5 bases, with 21 bases separating them. Filled out from reference TRBV19 and TRBJ1-1, the complete variable domain reads DGGITQSPKYLFRKEGQNVTLSCEQNLNHDAMYWYRQDPGQGLRLIYYSQIVNDFQKGDIAEGYSVSREKKESFPLTVTSAQKNPTAFYLCASASGGSVWTEAFFGQGTRLTVV.